Described below is a single T cell receptor beta chain sequence and its context. This sample is drawn from a study of blood T cell repertoires in COVID-19. The CDR3 totals 14 residues. Deletions cut 1 base from V and 5 bases from J, with 9 bases between. Germline CDR1 and CDR2: MGHRA and YSYEKL. TCRdb keeps only in-frame clones here, not all; method: immunoSEQ multiplex PCR. The data contain about 400,000 clones, 85% to 90% of them singletons. The sample comprised PBMCs or T cells enriched from blood (not recorded which). This sequence was found in a woman aged 45-60 years who had recovered from COVID-19. J is TRBJ1-5 and V is TRBV4-1, with a possible D match to TRBD1 (5 bases). The CDR3 DNA sequence: TGCGCCAGCAGCCAAGGCGGGGGGTATCAGCCCCAGCATTTT. The encoded protein is CASSQGGGYQPQHF.